This TCR beta chain was recorded in a study of regulatory T cells in long-lasting Graves disease. The germline V gene has CDR1 MNHEY and CDR2 SMNVEV (reference sequence). V was clipped by 0 bases and J by 6 bases, with 6 bases between them. The CDR3 length is 13 residues. The time point: newly diagnosed GD, antithyroid drugs for less than 3 months. The TCR library was made from RNA that had been extracted from PBMCs in TRIzol. The diagnosis of Graves' disease used American Thyroid Association guidelines. Regarding the study as a whole: Favored usage of TRBV28, TRBJ1-2 and TRBJ2-5 was recorded in persistent disease. The sample size was small, and this may have reduced accuracy.

The sample holds many counts of this clonotype. The antigen remains unidentified. To make TCR beta libraries, researchers used iRepertoire HTBI primers and Arm-PCR of CDR3 regions. A single record per CDR3 protein comes from TCRdb applying MiXCR to the multiplex PCR reads. The table records around 330,000 distinct CDR3 sequences, approximately 20% of them present only once. The sequencing here drew on peripheral blood mononuclear cells (PBMCs), taken at new diagnosis, from a patient treated with antithyroid drugs. The V call is TRBV27, the J call TRBJ2-1; D unresolved. This clonotype was obtained from a female donor with Graves disease. In DNA form, the CDR3 reads TGTGCCAGCAGTTTATCCCTTGGCAATGAGCAGTTCTTC. Translated: CASSLSLGNEQFF.